This T cell receptor (beta chain) was documented in a study of cytomegalovirus exposure and HLA in healthy donors (dated by TCRdb to about 2017). Broadly, across the study: In an earlier analysis of several hundred of the donors, 276 Gb of sequence data and roughly 100 million unique TCR beta sequences from 180 million or so T cells were reported. About 300 gigabases of sequencing data and some 85 million unique TCR sequences were included in an early release covering about 700 HLA-typed donors. Of the 300 to 500 genotyped donors, approximately 81% were placed in the genetic ancestry cluster associated with self-reported Caucasian donors. The study was designed to test whether signatures of past pathogen exposure could be identified by cataloging public T cell receptors. The study profiled the T cell repertoires of hundreds of subjects by immunosequencing and related them to cytomegalovirus serostatus. Besides the first cohort of roughly 700 subjects, a separate validation cohort made up of 120 different subjects was used. High-throughput TCR immunosequencing, statistical association of individual TCRs with disease status, and machine learning were combined to predict cytomegalovirus infection status. A later analysis re-analyzed previously published TCR beta repertoires from 666 donors and added high-resolution HLA genotyping to study TCR occurrence patterns. Rather than drawing on any new phenotypic data, the later analysis identified candidate immune exposures from TCR beta sequences and the way those sequences occurred across donors. To decide whether each TCR beta V gene segment behaved as functional or pseudogenic, an earlier analysis of some 600 of the donors relied on high-throughput TCR beta sequencing. Donor age, sex, ethnicity and CMV serostatus were compiled together with the repertoire data. A later genetic analysis used genome-wide SNP genotypes for about 60% of the roughly 700 donors, treating that subset as a discovery cohort. Every discovery cohort repertoire had been produced on one sequencing platform. HLA typing covered class I and class II loci at four-digit resolution. The number of typed donors differed by locus: 629-630 for A, B, C, DRB1 and DQB1; 522 for DQA1; roughly 600 for DPA1; and around 470 for DPB1. Roughly five DR-DQ haplotypes were handled as single units for association and clustering because linkage in the cohort was strong. On average, over 200,000 unique TCR beta nucleotide sequences were sequenced per donor among fewer than 500 genotyped donors of the cohort, with 15% to 20% of those sequences being non-productive. Beyond this particular receptor, the publication reports: The study gave a list of roughly 150 TCR beta chains associated with cytomegalovirus. Only TCR beta chains were sequenced in this cohort, and the absence of alpha or paired-chain data limited detectable features. The sequencing pipeline was judged likely to have produced a cluster of highly shared sequence variants as a technical artifact. In vitro tests confirmed that a few of the cytomegalovirus-associated TCR beta chains recognize cytomegalovirus antigens. According to a later analysis, TCR association rates differed among HLA loci, with DRB1 alleles showing the most associated TCRs and HLA-C alleles showing the fewest. Cytomegalovirus status was reported to be diagnosed by the classifier with high specificity and sensitivity in both the original and validation cohorts. In a later genetic analysis, a missense DCLRE1C variant was associated with V-gene and J-gene trimming of TCR beta chains, and the association was replicated in an independent cohort. When HLA alleles, especially DR and DQ, strongly co-occurred, attributing TCR associations to individual alleles was difficult. Immune exposure information for the cohort was limited to CMV serostatus. A further reported finding was that TCR beta sequences accurately predicted the HLA-A and HLA-B alleles for most subjects in the first cohort. In an earlier analysis of about 600 of the donors, most TCR beta V segments appeared in productive rearrangements about 87% or about 30% of the time, broadly matching IMGT annotations. The earlier analysis of approximately 540 of the donors excluded over 15 rarely observed V segments, including chromosome 9 orphons, because counts were too low. A later analysis found that HLA-associated TCR beta chains were more clonally expanded and had lower generation probabilities than equally common non-associated chains. The presence/absence analyses assumed that sequencing depth was roughly uniform across donors, and that assumption may not be true. The authors suggested that the approach could potentially be extended to other disease states and immunological phenotypes. A later analysis reported that several top co-occurrence clusters appeared linked to parvovirus B19, influenza, CMV and Epstein-Barr virus. A later genetic analysis reported fewer N-insertions in productive TCRs among donors in an Asian-associated ancestry cluster than the roughly 640-donor mean. Across donors, most TCR sequences were observed very rarely, whereas some public TCRs were present in many individuals. A later analysis associated 16,951 TCR beta sequences with specific HLA alleles at a false discovery rate of 0.05. In a later analysis, most CMV-associated TCR beta chains were found to appear HLA-restricted, with HLA associations seemingly driven largely by CMV exposure. HLA typing was unavailable for some donors at each locus, so association tests used only the typed subset. Linkage disequilibrium might explain the correlated functional status among segregating V segments, but an unknown experimental factor could not be excluded.

Library construction relied on the immunoSEQ multiplex PCR assay. For the multiplex PCR, a mixture combining 60 forward primers for TCR Vbeta segments and 13 reverse primers for TCR Jbeta segments was used. Amplification of the CDR3 region of rearranged TCR beta genes was performed with a multiplex PCR assay on genomic DNA. The amplified TCR beta libraries were sequenced on the Illumina HiSeq System as 87-base-pair reads. In the original analysis: A later analysis counted some 80 million unique TCR beta chains across the 650 to 800 repertoires, and some 12 million of these chains were shared by at least two donors. A nearest-neighbor algorithm error-corrected the raw reads and collapsed the reads into unique sequences, merging closely related sequences to remove PCR and sequencing errors. To assign V, D and J gene segments, CDR3 sequences were aligned to IMGT reference sequences. For a sequence to be retained, at least a six-nucleotide match to both a V gene segment and a J gene segment was required. A rearrangement counted as productive if the CDR3 had no stop codons and remained in frame with V and J, and every other rearrangement counted as non-productive. Following IMGT convention, CDR3 was defined as the stretch from the second conserved V-encoded cysteine up to the conserved J-encoded phenylalanine. The earlier analysis of more than 450 of the donors excluded sequences that lacked an unambiguous match to a single V gene segment. In an earlier analysis of almost 600 of the donors, a V segment was called functional when productive rearrangements were above 56.7%, and segregating when the standard deviation between donors exceeded 5%. To diagnose cytomegalovirus status from the catalog of TCR beta chain sequences, a statistical classification framework was built. In a later analysis, V and J genes were assigned by comparing TCR nucleotide sequences against IMGT/GENE-DB human TR gene sequences. The TCRdist pipeline was used in a later analysis to assign CDR3 sequences and most-parsimonious VDJ recombination scenarios. In a later analysis, every TCR beta chain was defined by the combination of its CDR3 amino acid sequence and its V-gene family, and reads without a unique V-gene family were dropped. As a way to deal with suspected cross-contamination and a sequencing artifact, a later analysis dropped more than 500 nucleotide sequences that were highly shared and had low generation probability. For each public chain, a later analysis derived a clonal expansion index from normalized ranks of inferred template counts within each repertoire. In a later analysis, generation probabilities were computed with a VDJ recombination model fitted to out-of-frame rearrangements, and the resulting probabilities were checked against IGoR. In a later analysis, hypergeometric tests were used to score TCR-TCR, TCR-HLA and TCR-CMV co-occurrence, with a repertoire-size bias correction applied to TCR pairs. In a later analysis, false discovery rates were estimated by permuting HLA or CMV assignments 20 times. In a later analysis, co-occurring TCRs were grouped with DBSCAN, and TCRdist sequence similarity was added when clustering was performed within HLA-allele-positive subsets. Repertoires with fewer than 30,000 or more than 120,000 public chains, plus five repertoires with anomalous nucleotide sharing, were excluded from co-occurrence clustering. TCRdb took over this immuneACCESS table, retaining in-frame rearrangements with V and J assigned. Such tables are incomplete; in checked studies, under half of the missing clones stem from an unresolved V gene, and the remainder is unexplained. D and trimming come from the DNA, and the V and J calls and clone size come from that table. The sample profile shows about 160,000 clones; approximately 72% of them were found once. The ten largest account for 2.5% of the sample.

The cohort was made up of 500 to 800 healthy bone marrow donors. At the time of sampling, every cohort member was nominally healthy, though immune exposures that went unrecorded were likely present. The donor tested CMV seronegative, placing the donor among the approximately 360 seronegative members of the cohort. A peripheral blood sample was collected from each donor, and TCR beta sequencing was performed on peripheral blood mononuclear cells. The Qiagen DNeasy Blood Extraction Kit was used to extract genomic DNA from the blood cell samples. On this clone itself: What this receptor recognizes is not known. Per-base quality was not reported, and no clone a single base away is much larger than it.

Input material: PBMCs. The source of this sequence is a female donor in good health and CMV-seronegative.

The CDR3 region reads CATSRVDSEQYF. In nucleotides, the sequence is TGTGCCACCAGCAGAGTAGATTCCGAGCAGTACTTC. The sequence links TRBV15 to TRBJ2-5; too little of a D gene remains to name it. The J call may not be correct, given that the DNA end is closer to TRBJ2-7. Sequences LNHNV (CDR1) and YYDKDF (CDR2) are obtained from the germline V gene (reference sequence). Inclusive of the bounding cysteine and phenylalanine, the CDR3 is 12 residues long. Only the CDR3 portion is preserved as DNA: 36 bases, with reading frame beginning at the first base.